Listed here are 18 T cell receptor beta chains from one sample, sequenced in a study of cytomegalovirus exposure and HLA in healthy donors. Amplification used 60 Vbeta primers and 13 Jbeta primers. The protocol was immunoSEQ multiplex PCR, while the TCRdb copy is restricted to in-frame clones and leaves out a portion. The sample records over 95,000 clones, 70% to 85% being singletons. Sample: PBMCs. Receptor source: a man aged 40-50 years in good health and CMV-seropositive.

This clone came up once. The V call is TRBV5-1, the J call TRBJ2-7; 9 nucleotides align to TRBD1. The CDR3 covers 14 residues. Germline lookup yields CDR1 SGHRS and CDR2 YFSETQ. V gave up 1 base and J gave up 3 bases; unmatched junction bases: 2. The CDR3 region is CASSLMDRGYEQYF. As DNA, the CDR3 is TGCGCCAGCAGCTTGATGGACAGGGGCTACGAGCAGTACTTC.

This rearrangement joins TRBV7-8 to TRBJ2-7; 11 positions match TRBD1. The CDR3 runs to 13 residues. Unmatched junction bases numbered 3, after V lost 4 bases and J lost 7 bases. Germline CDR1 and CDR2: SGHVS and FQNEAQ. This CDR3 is CASSSDRGLEQYF. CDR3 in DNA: TGTGCCAGCAGCTCGGACAGGGGGCTAGAGCAGTACTTC.

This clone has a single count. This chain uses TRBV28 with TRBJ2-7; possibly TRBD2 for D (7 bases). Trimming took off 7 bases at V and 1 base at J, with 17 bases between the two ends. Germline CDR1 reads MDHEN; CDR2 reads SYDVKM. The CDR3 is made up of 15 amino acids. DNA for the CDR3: TGTGCCAGCACCGAGGGGGGGGCGGGTTCCTACGAGCAGTACTTC. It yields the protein CASTEGGAGSYEQYF.

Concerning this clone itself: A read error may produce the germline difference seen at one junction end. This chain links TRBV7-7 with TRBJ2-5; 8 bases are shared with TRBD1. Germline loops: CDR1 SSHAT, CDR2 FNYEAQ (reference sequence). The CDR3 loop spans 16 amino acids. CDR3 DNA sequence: TGTGCTAGCAGTGGTCAAATAGGACAGGGACAAGAGACCCAGTACTTC. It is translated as CASSGQIGQGQETQYF.

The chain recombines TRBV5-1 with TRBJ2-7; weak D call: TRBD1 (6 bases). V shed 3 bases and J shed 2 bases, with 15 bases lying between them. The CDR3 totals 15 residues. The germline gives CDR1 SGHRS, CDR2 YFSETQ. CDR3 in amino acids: CASSSTGTRAYEQYF. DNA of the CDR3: TGCGCCAGCAGCTCCACAGGGACGCGCGCCTACGAGCAGTACTTC.

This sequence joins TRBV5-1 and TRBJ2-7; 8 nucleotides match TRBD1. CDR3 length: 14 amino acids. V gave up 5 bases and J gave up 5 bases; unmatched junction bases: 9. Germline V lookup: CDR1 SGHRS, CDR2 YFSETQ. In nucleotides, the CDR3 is TGCGCCAGCAGATCTAGGACAGGGATGCACGAGCAGTACTTC. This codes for CASRSRTGMHEQYF.

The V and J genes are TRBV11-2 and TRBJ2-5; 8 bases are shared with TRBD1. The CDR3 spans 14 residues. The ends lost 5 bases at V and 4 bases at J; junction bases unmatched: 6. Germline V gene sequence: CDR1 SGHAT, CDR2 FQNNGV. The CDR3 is CASSRPGGRETQYF. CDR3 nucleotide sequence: TGTGCCAGCAGCCGACCAGGGGGCAGAGAGACCCAGTACTTC. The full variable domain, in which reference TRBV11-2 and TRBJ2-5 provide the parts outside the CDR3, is EAGVAQSPRYKIIEKRQSVAFWCNPISGHATLYWYQQILGQGPKLLIQFQNNGVVDDSQLPKDRFSAERLKGVDSTLKIQPAKLEDSAVYLCASSRPGGRETQYFGPGTRLLVL.

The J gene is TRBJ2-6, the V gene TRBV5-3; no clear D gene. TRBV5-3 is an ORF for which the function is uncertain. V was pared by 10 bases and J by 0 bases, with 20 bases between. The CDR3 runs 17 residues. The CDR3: CAQRVLEYNSGANVLTF. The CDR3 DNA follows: TGTGCCCAGAGAGTCTTGGAGTACAACTCTGGGGCCAACGTCCTGACTTTC.

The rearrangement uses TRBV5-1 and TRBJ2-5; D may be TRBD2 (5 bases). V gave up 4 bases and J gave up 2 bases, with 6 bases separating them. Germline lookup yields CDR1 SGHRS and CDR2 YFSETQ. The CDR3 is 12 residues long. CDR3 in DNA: TGCGCCAGCAGCACGGGACAAGAGACCCAGTACTTC. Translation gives CASSTGQETQYF.

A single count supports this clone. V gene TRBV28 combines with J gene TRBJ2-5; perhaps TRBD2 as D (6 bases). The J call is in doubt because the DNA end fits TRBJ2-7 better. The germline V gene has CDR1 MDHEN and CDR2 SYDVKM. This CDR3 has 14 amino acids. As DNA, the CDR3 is TGTGCCAGCAGTTTAGAGGGGAGGATATACGAGCAGTACTTC. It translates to CASSLEGRIYEQYF.

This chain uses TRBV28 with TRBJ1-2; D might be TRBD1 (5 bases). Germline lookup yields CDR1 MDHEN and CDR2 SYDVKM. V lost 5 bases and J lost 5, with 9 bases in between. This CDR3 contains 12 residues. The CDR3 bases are TGTGCCAGCAGTAAGGGGAGGTATGGCTACACCTTC. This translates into CASSKGRYGYTF.

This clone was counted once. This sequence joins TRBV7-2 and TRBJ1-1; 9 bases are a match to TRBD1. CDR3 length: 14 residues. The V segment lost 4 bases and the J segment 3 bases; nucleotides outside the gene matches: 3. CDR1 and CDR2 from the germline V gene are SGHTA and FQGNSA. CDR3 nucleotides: TGTGCCAGCAGCTCCGGACAGGGGTACACTGAAGCTTTCTTT. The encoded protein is CASSSGQGYTEAFF.

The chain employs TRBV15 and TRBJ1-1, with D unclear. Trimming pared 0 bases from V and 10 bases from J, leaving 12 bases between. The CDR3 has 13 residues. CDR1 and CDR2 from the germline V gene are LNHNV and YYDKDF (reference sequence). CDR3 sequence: CATSRDRSQRAFF. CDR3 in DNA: TGTGCCACCAGCAGAGATCGGAGTCAGCGAGCTTTCTTT. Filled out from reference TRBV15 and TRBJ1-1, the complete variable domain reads DAMVIQNPRYQVTQFGKPVTLSCSQTLNHNVMYWYQQKSSQAPKLLFHYYDKDFNNEADTPDNFQSRRPNTSFCFLDIRSPGLGDTAMYLCATSRDRSQRAFFGQGTRLTVV.

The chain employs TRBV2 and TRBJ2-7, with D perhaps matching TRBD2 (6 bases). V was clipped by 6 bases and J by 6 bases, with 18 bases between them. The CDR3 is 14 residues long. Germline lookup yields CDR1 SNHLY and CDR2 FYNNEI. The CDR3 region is CASRPRDSVFEQYF. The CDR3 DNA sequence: TGTGCCAGCAGACCTAGGGACTCGGTTTTCGAGCAGTACTTC. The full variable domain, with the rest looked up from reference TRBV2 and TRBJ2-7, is EPEVTQTPSHQVTQMGQEVILRCVPISNHLYFYWYRQILGQKVEFLVSFYNNEISEKSEIFDDQFSVERPDGSNFTLKIRSTKLEDSAMYFCASRPRDSVFEQYFGPGTRLTVT.

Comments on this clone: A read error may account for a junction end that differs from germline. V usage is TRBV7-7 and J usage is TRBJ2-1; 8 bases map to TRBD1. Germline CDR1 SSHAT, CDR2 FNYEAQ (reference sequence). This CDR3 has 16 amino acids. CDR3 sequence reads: CASSLAVGQGSNEQFF. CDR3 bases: TGTGCTAGCAGCTTAGCCGTTGGACAGGGAAGCAATGAGCAGTTCTTC.

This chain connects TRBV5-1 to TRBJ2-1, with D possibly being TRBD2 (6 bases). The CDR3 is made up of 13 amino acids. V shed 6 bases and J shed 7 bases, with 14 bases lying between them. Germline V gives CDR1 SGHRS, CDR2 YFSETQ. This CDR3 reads CASNPLGGNEQFF. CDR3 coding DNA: TGCGCCAGCAATCCTTTGGGGGGTAATGAGCAGTTCTTC.

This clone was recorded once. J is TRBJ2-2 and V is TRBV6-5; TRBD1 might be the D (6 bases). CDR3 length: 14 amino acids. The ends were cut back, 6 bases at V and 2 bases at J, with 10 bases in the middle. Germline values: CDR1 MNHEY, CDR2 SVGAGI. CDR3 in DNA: TGTGCCAGCAGGGCACAGGGAAACACCGGGGAGCTGTTTTTT. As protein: CASRAQGNTGELFF.

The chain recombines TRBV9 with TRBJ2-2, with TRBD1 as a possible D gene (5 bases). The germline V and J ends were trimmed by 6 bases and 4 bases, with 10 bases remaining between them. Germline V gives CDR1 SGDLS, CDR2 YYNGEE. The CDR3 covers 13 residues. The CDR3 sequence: CASTRTSTGELFF. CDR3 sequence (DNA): TGTGCCAGCACTAGGACATCCACCGGGGAGCTGTTTTTT.